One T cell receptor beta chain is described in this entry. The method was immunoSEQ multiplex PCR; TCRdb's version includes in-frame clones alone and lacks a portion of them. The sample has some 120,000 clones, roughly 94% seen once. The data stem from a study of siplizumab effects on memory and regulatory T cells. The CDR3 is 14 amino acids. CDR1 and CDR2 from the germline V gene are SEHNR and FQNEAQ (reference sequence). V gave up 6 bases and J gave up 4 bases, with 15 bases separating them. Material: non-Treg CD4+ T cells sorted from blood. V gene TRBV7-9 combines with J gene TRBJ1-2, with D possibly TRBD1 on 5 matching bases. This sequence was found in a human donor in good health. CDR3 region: CASRQIQGGYGYTF. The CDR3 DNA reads TGTGCCAGCAGGCAAATTCAGGGCGGCTATGGCTACACCTTC. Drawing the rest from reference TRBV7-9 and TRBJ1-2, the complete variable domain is DTGVSQNPRHKITKRGQNVTFRCDPISEHNRLYWYRQTLGQGPEFLTYFQNEAQLEKSRLLSDRFSAERPKGSFSTLEIQRTEQGDSAMYLCASRQIQGGYGYTFGSGTRLTVV.